This T cell receptor (beta chain) derives from a study of T cells in Graves' hyperthyroidism and ophthalmopathy (dated by TCRdb to about 2019). Broadly, across the study: To identify distinguishing TCR V-J signatures, a discovery cohort of about a hundred patients was used, comprising 43 with Graves' ophthalmopathy and some 57 with stable Graves' hyperthyroidism. An independent validation cohort of 18 to 20 hyperthyroidism patients and about 16 patients who later progressed to ophthalmopathy tested prospective prediction of ophthalmopathy. The 80 to 100 discovery patients were randomly divided into training and test sets at a 7:3 ratio. In more than 5 Graves' hyperthyroidism patients, the study also compared T-cell repertoires from thyroid tissue with T-cell repertoires from blood. Following sampling, methimazole starting at 30 mg daily was given to hyperthyroidism patients, and high-dose intravenous methylprednisolone was given to ophthalmopathy patients. The paper reports TCR Vbeta CDR3 sequencing of over 120 peripheral blood samples: 40 or so ophthalmopathy, fewer than 85 hyperthyroidism and around 17 progressor patients.

Stable Graves' hyperthyroidism was defined as the absence of progression to ophthalmopathy over 18 months of follow-up. Hyperthyroidism patients were newly diagnosed, with disease duration under 2 months, and aged 18 to 65 years. Patients with uncontrolled infections, other autoimmune diseases, pregnancy or lactation were excluded. Clinical symptoms, serum thyroxine and TRAb, thyroid ultrasound, and orbital computed tomography formed the basis for the diagnoses. Trizol reagent was used to extract total RNA, and RNA quality was then checked on an Agilent 2100 Bioanalyzer. V gives up 2 bases and J gives up 3 bases, and the segment between their germline ends measures 12 bases. The CDR3 spans 15 residues, from the cysteine through the phenylalanine. CDR3 DNA only is kept here, 45 bases in frame from base 1. CDR1 and CDR2 are read off the germline V gene as SGDLS and YYNGEE. In the case of this clonotype: Its antigen specificity is not known. One base away there is no much larger clone; base qualities are not given.

The TCR beta CDR3 regions were amplified from RNA transcripts. For the first round of RT-PCR on the TCR CDR3, the HTBI primer set was used together with the Qiagen OneStep RT-PCR kit. Libraries were constructed in a second round of multiplex PCR, after which size selection and purification were carried out. Sequencing of the libraries was done on an Illumina HiSeq2000 using paired-end 100 bp reads. For the original study's pipeline: Raw data were processed with SOAPnuke, discarding reads with adapters, uncalled bases, mean Phred below 15, or no exact constant-primer or identifier match. High-quality paired reads were merged using COPE v1.2.5, and each unique nucleotide sequence was defined as a clonotype. MiTCR v1.1 was used to align clonotypes to the IMGT TRBV, TRBD and TRBJ reference segments. The analysis included only V-J combinations with a frequency above 0.0001, which together covered over 98% of the repertoires. The TCS score was defined as F50 (clonal expansion) divided by E x V (chaos), with BLOSUM62-based TCRdist calculated between CDR3 peptides within each V-J. Welch's t-statistics and random forest reduced 500 to 650 V-J features to some 14, which were used in a naive Bayes classifier (R e1071). The raw public data were reprocessed by TCRdb itself: fastp quality trimming at Q25, MiXCR clonotype calling, in-frame beta chains only. Each entry merges the rows of one CDR3 protein and shows their most common DNA and genes. The V and J calls and clone size are TCRdb's, not the authors'. This sample holds about 560,000 distinct CDR3 sequences; 46% were observed only once. The top ten hold 8.2% of the sample.

Study-level results and caveats: In validation, the model predicted progression to ophthalmopathy a median of roughly six months before onset, with about 70% sensitivity and roughly 79% specificity. Most expanded thyroid clonotypes (frequency above 0.001) were also detected in blood, a finding suggesting that blood repertoires may reflect thyroid immune responses. Sample size was not statistically predetermined, and investigators were not blinded to group allocation. In cross-validation, a model built on a 13 V-J signature told ophthalmopathy apart from stable hyperthyroidism with roughly 87% sensitivity and about 81% specificity, and in testing the same model reached 80%/75%.

The sequence joins TRBV9 to TRBJ1-5; 5 matching bases give a weak D call of TRBD1. This TCR was sampled from a young woman with Graves' hyperthyroidism. Donor details come from another sample of the same person, matched by shared clones. Sequenced material: peripheral blood or thyroid tissue (not recorded which). The nucleotide sequence is TGTGCCAGCAGCGTCACAGGAACCTACAATCAGCCCCAGCATTTT. It translates as CASSVTGTYNQPQHF.